Detailed here is one T cell receptor beta chain. Measured with immunoSEQ multiplex PCR; TCRdb has only the in-frame clones, and not every one. Here the sample spans about 120,000 clones, around 89% being singletons. These data belong to a study of control samples from healthy donors and cancer patients. CDR1 and CDR2 from the germline V gene are MNHEY and SMNVEV (reference sequence). V gave up 3 bases and J gave up 3 bases, with 3 bases separating them. The CDR3 sequence is 12 residues long. The specimen sequenced was PBMCs. The clonotype comes from a woman in her forties or fifties with colorectal cancer. This sequence joins TRBV27 and TRBJ1-5; D unclear. CDR3 DNA sequence: TGTGCCAGCAGTTTTTTCAATCAGCCCCAGCATTTT. It encodes CASSFFNQPQHF.